These T cell receptor beta chains were read from a single sample in a study of shared clonotypes between healthy human individuals. Using immunoSEQ multiplex PCR, the repertoire was profiled, and TCRdb retains in-frame clones only, with some absent. The data hold about 2,500,000 clones, with around nine tenths observed a single time. Sequencing was performed on naive CD4+ T cells sorted from blood. The source is a man aged 18 to 29 in good health. Each CDR3 is given with its conserved first and last residue. The order of the fields is clone size, D gene, J gene, V gene, CDR3 DNA, CDR3 protein. D genes are given only for firm matches. Not all rows give a size; the values are once, few, many and, for expanded clones, a class.

size: -
D: -
J: TRBJ1-1
V: TRBV6-1
DNA: TGTGCCAGCAGTGAAGTCTACTCGAACACTGAAGCTTTCTTT
CDR3: CASSEVYSNTEAFF

size: -
D: -
J: TRBJ2-1
V: TRBV6-5
DNA: TGTGCCAGCAGTTATGGGTTGAGCTCCTACAATGAGCAGTTCTTC
CDR3: CASSYGLSSYNEQFF

size: -
D: TRBD1
J: TRBJ1-5
V: TRBV18
DNA: TGTGCCAGCTCACCACCCGGACAGGGATTTCCTCAGCATTTT
CDR3: CASSPPGQGFPQHF

size: -
D: -
J: TRBJ1-6
V: TRBV19
DNA: TGTGCCAGTAGTAACGAGGGCAGATCACCCCTCCACTTT
CDR3: CASSNEGRSPLHF

size: -
D: TRBD1
J: TRBJ2-7
V: TRBV11-2
DNA: TGTGCCAGCAGCTTAGGGCAGGGGGCGAGACAGGGCTACGAGCAGTACTTC
CDR3: CASSLGQGARQGYEQYF

size: -
D: -
J: TRBJ2-1
V: TRBV6-1
DNA: TGTGCCAGCAGGATAGGACAGGGAGGGTACAATGAGCAGTTCTTC
CDR3: CASRIGQGGYNEQFF

size: -
D: TRBD1
J: TRBJ2-7
V: TRBV19
DNA: TGTGCCAGTAGTATGACAGGGAATATTTACGAGCAGTACTTC
CDR3: CASSMTGNIYEQYF

size: once
D: -
J: TRBJ2-2
V: TRBV5-1
DNA: TGCGCCAGCAGCTTTACGGGAGACCCTGGCGGGGAGCTGTTTTTT
CDR3: CASSFTGDPGGELFF

size: -
D: -
J: TRBJ1-1
V: TRBV5-1
DNA: TGCGCCAGCAGCCCCATCCTAGGGGGAGAGGTTGAAGCTTTCTTT
CDR3: CASSPILGGEVEAFF

size: -
D: -
J: TRBJ2-2
V: TRBV14
DNA: TGTGCCAGCAGCCAAGCGGTCGGGGCCGGGGAGCTGTTTTTT
CDR3: CASSQAVGAGELFF

size: -
D: -
J: TRBJ2-1
V: TRBV5-1
DNA: TGCGCCAGCAGCTTGGTGATGGCGGGCTCCTACAATGAGCAGTTCTTC
CDR3: CASSLVMAGSYNEQFF

size: -
D: TRBD1
J: TRBJ1-2
V: TRBV18
DNA: TGTGCCAGCTCACCTACCGGGACAGCCAGCTACACCTTC
CDR3: CASSPTGTASYTF

size: -
D: -
J: TRBJ1-5
V: TRBV28
DNA: TGTGCCAGCAGCGACCCGCGGGGGGTCTATCAGCCCCAGCATTTT
CDR3: CASSDPRGVYQPQHF

size: -
D: TRBD2
J: TRBJ2-3
V: TRBV5-1
DNA: TGCGCCAGCAGCGCGCCGGGAGGGGATACGCAGTATTTT
CDR3: CASSAPGGDTQYF

size: -
D: -
J: TRBJ2-5
V: TRBV4-3
DNA: TGCGCCAGCAGCCAAGAACCGGGCGGGTGGCAAGAGACCCAGTACTTC
CDR3: CASSQEPGGWQETQYF

size: -
D: -
J: TRBJ1-4
V: TRBV28
DNA: TGTGCCAGCAGCCGAGGGGCGGTAGGTGAAAAACTGTTTTTT
CDR3: CASSRGAVGEKLFF

size: -
D: -
J: TRBJ2-3
V: TRBV30
DNA: TGTGCCTGGAGTGTAGGAGTAGGACTAGATACGCAGTATTTT
CDR3: CAWSVGVGLDTQYF

size: -
D: -
J: TRBJ2-7
V: TRBV5-4
DNA: TGTGCCAGCAGCTTGGACGAGCAGTACTTC
CDR3: CASSLDEQYF

size: -
D: TRBD1
J: TRBJ2-2
V: TRBV7-3
DNA: TGTGCCAGCAGCACGACAGGGGGCGCTGGCACCGGGGAGCTGTTTTTT
CDR3: CASSTTGGAGTGELFF

size: -
D: -
J: TRBJ2-2
V: TRBV5-1
DNA: TGCGCCAGTTACGGAAGCGCGAACACCGGGGAGCTGTTTTTT
CDR3: CASYGSANTGELFF

size: -
D: TRBD2
J: TRBJ2-1
V: TRBV29-1
DNA: TGCAGCGTTGGTCCTAGCGGGGTAGAGCAGTTCTTC
CDR3: CSVGPSGVEQFF

size: -
D: TRBD1
J: TRBJ1-5
V: TRBV28
DNA: TGTGCCAGCAGTCAGGGGGTGAGCAATCAGCCCCAGCATTTT
CDR3: CASSQGVSNQPQHF

size: -
D: TRBD1
J: TRBJ2-7
V: TRBV4-2
DNA: TGTGCCAGCAGCCCCGGACAGGGGAGCTCCTACGAGCAGTACTTC
CDR3: CASSPGQGSSYEQYF

size: -
D: TRBD1
J: TRBJ2-7
V: TRBV4-1
DNA: TGCGCCAGCAGCCAAGGGGGACAGGGGCCCTACGAGCAGTACTTC
CDR3: CASSQGGQGPYEQYF

size: -
D: -
J: TRBJ1-6
V: TRBV7-2
DNA: TGTGCCAGCAGCTTGGGGCAGAGTAATTCACCCCTCCACTTT
CDR3: CASSLGQSNSPLHF

size: -
D: -
J: TRBJ2-1
V: TRBV5-4
DNA: TGTGCCAGCAGCTTGTCTAAGTACAATGAGCAGTTCTTC
CDR3: CASSLSKYNEQFF

size: -
D: -
J: TRBJ2-7
V: TRBV5-1
DNA: TGCGCCAGCAGCTCCCCCGGGCAGGGGTACGAGCAGTACTTC
CDR3: CASSSPGQGYEQYF

size: -
D: TRBD1
J: TRBJ1-2
V: TRBV18
DNA: TGTGCCAGCGTCGAAGGGACAGGATATGGCTACACCTTC
CDR3: CASVEGTGYGYTF

size: -
D: -
J: TRBJ2-7
V: TRBV30
DNA: TGTGCCTGGAGTCGTTGGGACGAGCAGTACTTC
CDR3: CAWSRWDEQYF

size: once
D: -
J: TRBJ2-7
V: TRBV10-3
DNA: TGTGCCATCAGTGAGTCGAAGTTGAGCCTCAAGCACGAGCAGTACTTC
CDR3: CAISESKLSLKHEQYF

size: -
D: -
J: TRBJ1-1
V: TRBV28
DNA: TGTGCCAGCAGTTTATCAAGTCGGGGGAACACTGAAGCTTTCTTT
CDR3: CASSLSSRGNTEAFF

size: -
D: -
J: TRBJ1-3
V: TRBV9
DNA: TGTGCCAGCAGCGTCGGGGAGGGAAACACCATATATTTT
CDR3: CASSVGEGNTIYF

size: -
D: TRBD1
J: TRBJ2-7
V: TRBV9
DNA: TGTGCCAGCAGCGGCGGACAGGGAATAGGCGAGCAGTACTTC
CDR3: CASSGGQGIGEQYF

size: -
D: TRBD1
J: TRBJ1-4
V: TRBV6-1
DNA: TGTGCCAGCAGTAATACAGGGGCAGGGGAAAAACTGTTTTTT
CDR3: CASSNTGAGEKLFF

size: -
D: TRBD1
J: TRBJ2-3
V: TRBV27
DNA: TGTGCCAGCAGCCGACAGGGAACAGATACGCAGTATTTT
CDR3: CASSRQGTDTQYF

size: -
D: -
J: TRBJ2-6
V: TRBV5-6
DNA: TGTGCCAGCAGCTTACAGGGCTCCCCATACTCTGGGGCCAACGTCCTGACTTTC
CDR3: CASSLQGSPYSGANVLTF

size: -
D: -
J: TRBJ2-4
V: TRBV19
DNA: TGTGCCAGTAGTATCGGGCAGGTCCCAAACATTCAGTACTTC
CDR3: CASSIGQVPNIQYF

size: -
D: -
J: TRBJ2-7
V: TRBV28
DNA: TGTGCCAGCAGTCCGCCACGCCGGGACGGGCGCGAGCAGTACTTC
CDR3: CASSPPRRDGREQYF

size: -
D: -
J: TRBJ1-4
V: TRBV11-2
DNA: TGTGCCAGCAGCTTAGATCGGCAGGGTGGGGAAAAACTGTTTTTT
CDR3: CASSLDRQGGEKLFF

size: -
D: -
J: TRBJ2-7
V: TRBV5-1
DNA: TGCGCCAGCAGCTTGTACGAGCAGTACTTC
CDR3: CASSLYEQYF

size: -
D: -
J: TRBJ2-1
V: TRBV15
DNA: TGTGCCACCAGCGAGCAGGGGGAGGGCCCCGATGAGCAGTTCTTC
CDR3: CATSEQGEGPDEQFF

size: -
D: -
J: TRBJ1-1
V: TRBV18
DNA: TGTGCCAGCTCAGTCACAGCCGTGAACACTGAAGCTTTCTTT
CDR3: CASSVTAVNTEAFF

size: -
D: -
J: TRBJ2-7
V: TRBV6-5
DNA: TGTGCCAGCAGCAGAACCGGGACCCTCTCCCACTTC
CDR3: CASSRTGTLSHF

size: -
D: TRBD1
J: TRBJ2-6
V: TRBV5-1
DNA: TGCGCCAGCAGCAGGACAGGGGGACTCTCTGGGGCCAACGTCCTGACTTTC
CDR3: CASSRTGGLSGANVLTF

size: -
D: -
J: TRBJ2-5
V: TRBV7-2
DNA: TGTGCCAGCAGCTTAGATGGCCTCGAGACCCAGTACTTC
CDR3: CASSLDGLETQYF

size: -
D: -
J: TRBJ1-6
V: TRBV19
DNA: TGTGCCAGTAGTATCTCTTGGAGGGTCTCTGATAATTCACCCCTCCACTTT
CDR3: CASSISWRVSDNSPLHF

size: -
D: -
J: TRBJ1-2
V: TRBV6-6
DNA: TGTGCCAGCAGCCTGACGGGGGCGGGCTACACCTTC
CDR3: CASSLTGAGYTF

size: -
D: TRBD1
J: TRBJ1-6
V: TRBV19
DNA: TGTGCCAGTAGTTTGGGACAGGGTAAGAATTCACCCCTCCACTTT
CDR3: CASSLGQGKNSPLHF

size: -
D: TRBD2
J: TRBJ2-1
V: TRBV9
DNA: TGTGCCAGCAGCAGGACGGGGGGGCGCAATGAGCAGTTCTTC
CDR3: CASSRTGGRNEQFF

size: -
D: -
J: TRBJ2-2
V: TRBV21-1
DNA: TGTGCCAGCACCGGGCACACGAACACCGGGGAGCTGTTTTTT
CDR3: CASTGHTNTGELFF

size: -
D: -
J: TRBJ1-6
V: TRBV7-9
DNA: TGTGCCAGCAGCTTACTCGCAGTCAATTCACCCCTCCACTTT
CDR3: CASSLLAVNSPLHF

size: once
D: -
J: TRBJ2-3
V: TRBV5-4
DNA: TGTGCCAGCAGCTTGGAAACAGGGAGAAATACGCAGTATTTT
CDR3: CASSLETGRNTQYF

size: -
D: -
J: TRBJ2-3
V: TRBV7-9
DNA: TGTGCCAGCAGCATCCAGGGGAGCACAGATACGCAGTATTTT
CDR3: CASSIQGSTDTQYF

size: once
D: -
J: TRBJ1-1
V: TRBV4-3
DNA: TGCGCCAGCAGCCAAGGCCCGGGGAACACTGAAGCTTTCTTT
CDR3: CASSQGPGNTEAFF